A single sample gave rise to the 11 T cell receptor beta chains below, sequenced in a study of a mutant IDH1 vaccine in newly diagnosed glioma. These receptors have no known antigen. The repertoire was sequenced with immunoSEQ multiplex PCR; TCRdb's copy has only in-frame clones and lacks some. The table lists roughly 130,000 clones, roughly 75% of them singletons. Regarding time point: week 11, during vaccination. Doses of 300 ug of mutant IDH1 20-mer peptide were given with topical imiquimod. The sample in question was PBMCs, obtained from a glioma patient whose treatment included an IDH1 peptide vaccine. The receptors stem from a man in his forties with glioma.

The chain links TRBV28 to TRBJ1-4; TRBD1 matches at 10 bases. This CDR3 region has 14 residues. Germline V gene sequence: CDR1 MDHEN, CDR2 SYDVKM. With 5 bases clipped from V and 4 bases from J, the junction kept 1 base outside the gene matches. The CDR3 here is CASSGDRGNEKLFF. CDR3 nucleotide sequence: TGTGCCAGCAGTGGGGACAGGGGTAATGAAAAACTGTTTTTT.

The rearrangement links TRBV4-2 to TRBJ2-7, with a weak D call TRBD2 (6 bases). This CDR3 comprises 15 residues. Looked up from germline, CDR1 is LGHNA and CDR2 is YNFKEQ. Trimming stripped 0 bases from V and 3 bases from J, with 12 bases between. CDR3 in amino acids: CASSQDEGGSYEQYF. In DNA form, the CDR3 reads TGTGCCAGCAGCCAAGACGAGGGAGGCAGCTACGAGCAGTACTTC.

This chain links TRBV5-1 with TRBJ2-7; D is unresolved. The CDR3 is 15 residues long. With 2 bases removed from V and 0 bases from J, the gap between germline ends came to 12 bases. Germline CDR1 reads SGHRS; CDR2 reads YFSETQ. CDR3 sequence (DNA): TGCGCCAGCAGCTTCACAGCCACGAGCTCCTACGAGCAGTACTTC. Protein: CASSFTATSSYEQYF.

V and J are TRBV20-1 and TRBJ2-3; D ambiguous. The CDR3 length is 11 residues. Trimming removed 4 bases at V and 4 bases at J, with 6 bases between. Germline V gene lookup returns CDR1 DFQATT and CDR2 SNEGSKA (reference sequence). CDR3 nucleotide sequence: TGCAGTGCTACAGAGGCAGATACGCAGTATTTT. It codes for CSATEADTQYF.

Only one count was recorded for this clone. The chain employs TRBV7-6 and TRBJ2-1; 7 bases fit TRBD2. There are 15 residues in the CDR3. With 2 bases clipped from V and 4 bases from J, the junction kept 5 bases outside the gene matches. Germline CDR1 SGHVS, CDR2 FNYEAQ. For the CDR3, the DNA is TGTGCCAGCAGCTTAAGCGGGATAACGTACAATGAGCAGTTCTTC. Protein: CASSLSGITYNEQFF. Combining the CDR3 with reference TRBV7-6 and TRBJ2-1 gives the whole variable domain GAGVSQSPRYKVTKRGQDVALRCDPISGHVSLYWYRQALGQGPEFLTYFNYEAQQDKSGLPNDRFSAERPEGSISTLTIQRTEQRDSAMYRCASSLSGITYNEQFFGPGTRLTVL.

The V call is TRBV27, the J call TRBJ2-7, with 10 nucleotides matching TRBD1. Germline V CDR1 and CDR2: MNHEY, SMNVEV (reference sequence). The V segment lost 6 bases and the J segment 1 base; nucleotides outside the gene matches: 9. CDR3 length: 16 residues. The CDR3 loop is CASSHTRGQGSYEQYF. The CDR3 DNA follows: TGTGCCAGCAGCCACACTCGGGGACAGGGGTCCTACGAGCAGTACTTC.

The rearrangement joins TRBV27 to TRBJ1-6; D unresolved. CDR1 MNHEY and CDR2 SMNVEV come from the germline V gene (reference sequence). Trimming stripped 1 base from V and 2 bases from J, with 6 bases between. The CDR3 is 15 amino acids. Here the CDR3 reads CASSLFKAYNSPLHF. The CDR3, as DNA: TGTGCCAGCAGTTTATTCAAGGCCTATAATTCACCCCTCCACTTT.

The chain uses TRBV7-2 and TRBJ1-4; D perhaps matches TRBD1 (6 bases). This CDR3 has 14 amino acids. The V end was cut by 6 bases, the J end by 4 bases, with 12 bases between. CDR1 is SGHTA and CDR2 is FQGNSA in the germline V gene. The CDR3 bases are TGTGCCAGCAGGCCTCCGGGACATAATGAAAAACTGTTTTTT. This translates into CASRPPGHNEKLFF.

The rearrangement joins TRBV4-2 to TRBJ2-1; TRBD2 matches at 13 bases. Looked up from germline, CDR1 is LGHNA and CDR2 is YNFKEQ. This CDR3 is 18 amino acids long. V lost 4 bases, J lost 0 bases, and 6 bases stayed unmatched. The CDR3 is CASSPTSGGLSSYNEQFF. DNA for the CDR3: TGTGCCAGCAGCCCGACTAGCGGGGGGCTAAGCTCCTACAATGAGCAGTTCTTC.

The J gene is TRBJ2-7, the V gene TRBV28; 8 positions match TRBD1. CDR1 is MDHEN, CDR2 SYDVKM, per germline. The CDR3 runs to 14 residues. The ends lost 4 bases at V and 6 bases at J; junction bases unmatched: 8. CDR3 residues: CASSSDRGWVEQYF. CDR3 nucleotide sequence: TGTGCCAGCAGTTCTGACAGGGGCTGGGTCGAGCAGTACTTC. Drawing the rest from reference TRBV28 and TRBJ2-7, the complete variable domain is DVKVTQSSRYLVKRTGEKVFLECVQDMDHENMFWYRQDPGLGLRLIYFSYDVKMKEKGDIPEGYSVSREKKERFSLILESASTNQTSMYLCASSSDRGWVEQYFGPGTRLTVT.

The rearrangement uses TRBV30 and TRBJ2-3; D possibly corresponds to TRBD2 (5 bases). Germline V lookup: CDR1 GTSNPN, CDR2 SVGIG (reference sequence). Trimming pared 1 base from V and 0 bases from J, leaving 14 bases between. The CDR3 is made up of 16 amino acids. This CDR3 reads CAWSARLLGSTDTQYF. CDR3 nucleotide sequence: TGTGCCTGGAGTGCCCGTTTACTAGGCAGCACAGATACGCAGTATTTT.